Below, one TCR beta chain is given with its context. No antigen is known for it. This may be a read error: a much more frequent sequence differs by one nucleotide. The data stem from a study of T cells in Graves' hyperthyroidism and ophthalmopathy. V lost 7 bases and J 2 bases, leaving 11 bases between the germline ends. This CDR3 is 12 amino acids long. Germline V CDR1 and CDR2: SQVTM, ANQGSEA. Graves' hyperthyroidism without ophthalmopathy progression within 18 months was termed stable. Uncontrolled infection, other autoimmune disease, pregnancy or lactation led to exclusion. Amplified regions were TCR beta CDR3 sequences from RNA transcripts. The HTBI primer set drove a first-round RT-PCR of the TCR CDR3. TCRdb re-derived calls from the multiplex PCR reads in MiXCR, one entry per CDR3 protein. This sample yields about 740,000 distinct CDR3 sequences, of which about 15% are seen a single time; about a tenth belongs to the top ten.

General study results and limits: A 13 V-J signature model discriminated ophthalmopathy versus stable hyperthyroidism. Most expanded thyroid clonotypes above 0.001 also appeared in blood.

Sample: blood. The chain joins TRBV29-1 to TRBJ2-5, with a tentative D call TRBD2 (6 bases). This receptor was taken from a woman aged 18-29 years with Graves' hyperthyroidism. The CDR3 protein is CSDGGPQETQYF. The CDR3 DNA reads TGCAGCGACGGGGGACCTCAAGAGACCCAGTACTTC.